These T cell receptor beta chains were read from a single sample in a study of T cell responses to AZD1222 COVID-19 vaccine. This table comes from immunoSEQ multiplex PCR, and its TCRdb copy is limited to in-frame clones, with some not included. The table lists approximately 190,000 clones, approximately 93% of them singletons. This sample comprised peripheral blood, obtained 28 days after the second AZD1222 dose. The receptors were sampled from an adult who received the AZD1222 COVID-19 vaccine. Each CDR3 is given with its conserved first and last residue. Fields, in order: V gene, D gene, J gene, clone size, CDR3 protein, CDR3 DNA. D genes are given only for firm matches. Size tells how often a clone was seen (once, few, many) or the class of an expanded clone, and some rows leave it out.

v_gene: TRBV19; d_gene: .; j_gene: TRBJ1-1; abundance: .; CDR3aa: CASTWTATNTEAFF; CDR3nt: TGTGCCAGTACCTGGACAGCAACAAACACTGAAGCTTTCTTT
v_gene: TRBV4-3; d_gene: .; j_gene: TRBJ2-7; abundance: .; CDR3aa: CASSPNTFQPYEQYF; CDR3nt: TGCGCCAGCAGCCCCAACACCTTCCAGCCTTACGAGCAGTACTTC
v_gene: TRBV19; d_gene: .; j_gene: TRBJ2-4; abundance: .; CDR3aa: CASSTTEGGGNIQYF; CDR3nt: TGTGCCAGTAGTACGACAGAGGGCGGAGGAAACATTCAGTACTTC
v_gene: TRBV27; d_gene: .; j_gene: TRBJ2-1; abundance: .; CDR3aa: CASSLYPRQASRDEQFF; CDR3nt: TGTGCCAGCAGTTTATATCCGAGGCAGGCCAGTCGGGATGAGCAGTTCTTC
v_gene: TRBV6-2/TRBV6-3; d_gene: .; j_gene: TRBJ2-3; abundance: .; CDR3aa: CASSYAADTQYF; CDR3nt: TGTGCCAGCAGTTATGCGGCAGATACGCAGTATTTT
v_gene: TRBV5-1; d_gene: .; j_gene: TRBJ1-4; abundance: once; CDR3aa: CASSLEVFGEKLFF; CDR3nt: TGCGCCAGCAGCTTGGAGGTTTTCGGGGAAAAACTGTTTTTT
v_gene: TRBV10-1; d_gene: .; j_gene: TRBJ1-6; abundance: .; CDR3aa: CASSESPLGDSPLHF; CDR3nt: TGCGCCAGCAGTGAGTCCCCCCTGGGCGATTCACCCCTCCACTTT
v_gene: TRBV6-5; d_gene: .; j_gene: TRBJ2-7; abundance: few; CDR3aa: CASSQETSYEQYF; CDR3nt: TGTGCCAGCAGTCAGGAGACCTCCTACGAGCAGTACTTC
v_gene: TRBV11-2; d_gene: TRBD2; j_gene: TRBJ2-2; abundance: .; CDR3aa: CASSSLEGLAVRGTGELFF; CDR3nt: TGTGCCAGCAGCTCCCTCGAGGGGCTAGCGGTACGGGGTACCGGGGAGCTGTTTTTT
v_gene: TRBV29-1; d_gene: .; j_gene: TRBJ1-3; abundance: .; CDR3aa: CSAHSGNTIYF; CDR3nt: TGCAGCGCCCACTCTGGAAACACCATATATTTT
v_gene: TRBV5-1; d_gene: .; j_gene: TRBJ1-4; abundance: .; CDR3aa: CASSLEPDEKLFF; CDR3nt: TGCGCCAGCAGCTTGGAGCCTGATGAAAAACTGTTTTTT
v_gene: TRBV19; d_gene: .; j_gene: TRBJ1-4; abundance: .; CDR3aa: CASSIQGTTLEKLFF; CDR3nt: TGTGCCAGTAGTATTCAGGGGACCACGCTCGAAAAACTGTTTTTT
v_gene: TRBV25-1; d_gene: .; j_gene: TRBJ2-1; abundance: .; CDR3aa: CASSDGQYNEQFF; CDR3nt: TGTGCCAGCAGTGACGGGCAATACAATGAGCAGTTCTTC
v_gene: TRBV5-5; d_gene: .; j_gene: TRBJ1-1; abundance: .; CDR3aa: CASSLYLGTEAFF; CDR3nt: TGTGCCAGCAGCTTGTATTTGGGCACTGAAGCTTTCTTT
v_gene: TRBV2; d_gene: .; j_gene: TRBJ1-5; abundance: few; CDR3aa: CASSQTGYQPQHF; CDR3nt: TGTGCCAGCAGTCAGACAGGTTATCAGCCCCAGCATTTT
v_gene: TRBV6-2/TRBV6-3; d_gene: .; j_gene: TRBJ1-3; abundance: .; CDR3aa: CASSTGNPGNTIYF; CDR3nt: TGTGCCAGCAGTACAGGGAACCCCGGAAACACCATATATTTT
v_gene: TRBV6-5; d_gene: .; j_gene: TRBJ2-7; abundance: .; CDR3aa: CASSYSITGSYEQYF; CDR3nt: TGTGCCAGCAGTTACTCGATCACAGGGTCCTACGAGCAGTACTTC